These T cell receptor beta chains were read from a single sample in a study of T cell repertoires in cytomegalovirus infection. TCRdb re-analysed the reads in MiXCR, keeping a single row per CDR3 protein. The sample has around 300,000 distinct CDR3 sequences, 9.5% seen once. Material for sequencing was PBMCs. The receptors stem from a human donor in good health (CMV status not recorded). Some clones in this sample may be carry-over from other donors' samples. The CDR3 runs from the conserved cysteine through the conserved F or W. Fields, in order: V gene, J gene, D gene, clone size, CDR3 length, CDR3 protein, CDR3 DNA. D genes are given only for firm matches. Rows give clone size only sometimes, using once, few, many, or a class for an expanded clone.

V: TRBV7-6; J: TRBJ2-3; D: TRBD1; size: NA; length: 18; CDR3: CASSPSRDRGSGTDSQYF; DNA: TGTGCCAGCAGCCCCTCTAGGGACAGGGGCTCGGGCACAGATTCGCAGTATTTT
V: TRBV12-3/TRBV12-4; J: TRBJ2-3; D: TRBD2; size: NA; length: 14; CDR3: CASDRRGSTDTQYF; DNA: TGTGCCAGCGACCGGCGGGGGAGCACAGATACGCAGTATTTT
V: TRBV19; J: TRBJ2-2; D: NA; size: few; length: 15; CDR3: CASSIDQRDTGELFF; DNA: TGTGCCAGTAGTATTGACCAGCGGGACACCGGGGAGCTGTTTTTT
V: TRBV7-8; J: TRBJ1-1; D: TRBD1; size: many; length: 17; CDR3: CASSLTTGGRINTEAFF; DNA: TGTGCCAGCAGCCTAACCACAGGGGGGAGGATAAACACTGAAGCTTTCTTT
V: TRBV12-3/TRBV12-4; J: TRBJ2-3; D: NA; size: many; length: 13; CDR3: CASSLTFGDTQYF; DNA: TGTGCCAGCAGTCTAACCTTTGGGGATACGCAGTATTTT
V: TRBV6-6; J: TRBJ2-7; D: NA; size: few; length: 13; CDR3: CASGKGSTNEQYF; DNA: TGTGCCAGCGGAAAGGGGAGCACCAACGAGCAGTACTTC
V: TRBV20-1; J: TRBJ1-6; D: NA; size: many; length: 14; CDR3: CSARDLSDKTPLHF; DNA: TGCAGTGCTAGAGATCTCTCGGACAAAACACCCCTCCACTTT
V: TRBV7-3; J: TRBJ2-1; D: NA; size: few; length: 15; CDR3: CASSLPRVGNNEQFF; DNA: TGTGCCAGCAGCTTGCCCAGGGTCGGGAACAATGAGCAGTTCTTC
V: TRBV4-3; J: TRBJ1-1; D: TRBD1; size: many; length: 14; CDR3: CASSQTTGVTEAFF; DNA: TGCGCCAGCAGCCAAACGACAGGGGTCACTGAAGCTTTCTTT
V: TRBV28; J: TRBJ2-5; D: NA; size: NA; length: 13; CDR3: CASSLIGGETQYF; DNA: TGTGCCAGCAGTTTGATTGGGGGAGAGACCCAGTACTTC
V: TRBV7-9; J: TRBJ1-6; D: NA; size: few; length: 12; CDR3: CASSFDNSPLHF; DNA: TGTGCCAGCAGCTTCGACAATTCACCCCTCCACTTT
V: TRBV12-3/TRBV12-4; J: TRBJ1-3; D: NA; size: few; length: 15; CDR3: CASSPPWGNGNTIYF; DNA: TGTGCCAGCAGTCCCCCCTGGGGGAACGGAAACACCATATATTTT
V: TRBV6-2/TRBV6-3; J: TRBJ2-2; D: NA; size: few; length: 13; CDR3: CASRLANTGELFF; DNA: TGTGCCAGCCGACTGGCGAACACCGGGGAGCTGTTTTTT
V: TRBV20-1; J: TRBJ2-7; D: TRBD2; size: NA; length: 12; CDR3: CSTGGGIYEQYF; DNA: TGCAGTACCGGGGGGGGGATCTACGAGCAGTACTTC
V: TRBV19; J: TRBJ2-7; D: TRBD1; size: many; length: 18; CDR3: CASSIGSTGGSQSYEQYF; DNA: TGTGCCAGTAGTATCGGTAGCACAGGGGGGTCGCAGTCCTACGAGCAGTACTTC
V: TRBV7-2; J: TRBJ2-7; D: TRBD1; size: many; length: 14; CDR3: CASRSDRGSYEQYF; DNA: TGTGCCAGCAGATCTGACAGGGGTAGCTACGAGCAGTACTTC
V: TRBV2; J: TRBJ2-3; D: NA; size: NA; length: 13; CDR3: CASLRRLADTQYF; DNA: TGTGCCAGCTTACGTAGATTAGCAGATACGCAGTATTTT
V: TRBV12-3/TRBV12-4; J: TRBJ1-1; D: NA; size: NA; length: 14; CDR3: CASNSIGISTEAFF; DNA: TGTGCCAGCAATTCGATCGGGATATCCACTGAAGCTTTCTTT
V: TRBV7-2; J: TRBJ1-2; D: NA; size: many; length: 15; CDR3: CASSSRGETNYGYTF; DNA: TGTGCCAGCAGCTCGAGGGGGGAAACTAACTATGGCTACACCTTC
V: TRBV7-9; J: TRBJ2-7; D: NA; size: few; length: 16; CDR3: CASSPINPIRGYEQYF; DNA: TGTGCCAGCAGCCCTATAAACCCAATTCGGGGCTACGAGCAGTACTTC
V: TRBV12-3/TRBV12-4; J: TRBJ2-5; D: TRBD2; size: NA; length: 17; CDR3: CASSLGGVAGGQETQYF; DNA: TGTGCCAGCAGTTTAGGTGGGGTAGCGGGAGGCCAAGAGACCCAGTACTTC
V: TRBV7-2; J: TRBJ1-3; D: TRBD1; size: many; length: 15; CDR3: CASSSSQGAGNTIYF; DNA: TGTGCCAGCAGCTCCTCTCAGGGGGCTGGAAACACCATATATTTT